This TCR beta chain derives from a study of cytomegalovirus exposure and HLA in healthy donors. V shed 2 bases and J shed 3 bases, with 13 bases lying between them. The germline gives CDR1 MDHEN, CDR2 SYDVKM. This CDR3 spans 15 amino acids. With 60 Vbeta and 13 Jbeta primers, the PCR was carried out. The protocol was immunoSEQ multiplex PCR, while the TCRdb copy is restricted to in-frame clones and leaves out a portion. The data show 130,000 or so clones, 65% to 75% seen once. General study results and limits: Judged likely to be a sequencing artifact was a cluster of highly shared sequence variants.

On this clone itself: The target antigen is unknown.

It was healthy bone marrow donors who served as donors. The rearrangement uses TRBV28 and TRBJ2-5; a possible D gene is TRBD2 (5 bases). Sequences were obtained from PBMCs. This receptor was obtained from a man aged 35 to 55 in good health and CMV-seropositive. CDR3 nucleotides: TGTGCCAGCAGTTTACCGGACTCCTTGAAAGAGACCCAGTACTTC. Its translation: CASSLPDSLKETQYF. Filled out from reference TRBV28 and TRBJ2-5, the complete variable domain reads DVKVTQSSRYLVKRTGEKVFLECVQDMDHENMFWYRQDPGLGLRLIYFSYDVKMKEKGDIPEGYSVSREKKERFSLILESASTNQTSMYLCASSLPDSLKETQYFGPGTRLLVL.